This TCR beta chain derives from a study of blood T cell repertoires in COVID-19. Study-wide context: COVID-19 samples, acute and convalescent, were from the United States, Italy and Spain.

As processed by the authors: It was from reference gene primer amplification that nucleated cell counts were estimated. Sequencing used immunoSEQ multiplex PCR; TCRdb keeps in-frame clones, though not all of them. That table supplies the V and J calls and clone size; D and trimming were determined from the DNA. There are 55,000 to 65,000 clones in the sample; approximately 86% occur only once, and around a tenth lies in the top ten. This clone turned up a few times. Trimming left V 0 bases short and J 4 bases short, with 18 bases between. Germline V gene sequence: CDR1 MGHRA, CDR2 YSYEKL. This CDR3 contains 17 residues.

The J gene is TRBJ1-1, the V gene TRBV4-1; D is unresolved. Sequencing was performed on peripheral blood. The origin of this receptor is a human donor with acute or convalescent COVID-19. The donor label of this sample is uncertain. CDR3 nucleotides: TGCGCCAGCAGCCAAGATAATAGCGGCACCTGGACCACTGAAGCTTTCTTT. Translated: CASSQDNSGTWTTEAFF.